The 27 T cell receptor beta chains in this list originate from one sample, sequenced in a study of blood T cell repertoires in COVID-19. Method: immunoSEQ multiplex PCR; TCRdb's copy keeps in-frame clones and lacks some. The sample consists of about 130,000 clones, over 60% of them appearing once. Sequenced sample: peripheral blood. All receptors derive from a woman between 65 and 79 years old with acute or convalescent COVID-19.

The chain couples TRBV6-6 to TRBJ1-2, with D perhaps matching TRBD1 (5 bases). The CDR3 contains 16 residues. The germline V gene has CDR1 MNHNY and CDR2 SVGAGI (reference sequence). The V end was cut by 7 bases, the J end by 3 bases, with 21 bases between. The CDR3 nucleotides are TGTGCCAGCACCTCCCCGGAGGGGAGTTGGGACTATGGCTACACCTTC. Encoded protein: CASTSPEGSWDYGYTF.

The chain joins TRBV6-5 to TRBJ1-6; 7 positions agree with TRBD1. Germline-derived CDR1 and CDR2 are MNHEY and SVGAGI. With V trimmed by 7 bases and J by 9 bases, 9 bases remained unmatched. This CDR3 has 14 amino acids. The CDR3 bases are TGTGCCAGCACCAGACAGGGAAATTCTTCACCCCTCCACTTT. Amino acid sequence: CASTRQGNSSPLHF.

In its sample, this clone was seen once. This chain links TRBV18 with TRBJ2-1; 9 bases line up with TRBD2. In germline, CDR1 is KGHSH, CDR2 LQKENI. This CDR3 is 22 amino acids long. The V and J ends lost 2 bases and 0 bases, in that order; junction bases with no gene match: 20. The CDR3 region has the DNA TGTGCCAGCTCACCATTCGCCCCGGGAGGTAGCGGGGGCCGGAGCTCCTACAATGAGCAGTTCTTC. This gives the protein CASSPFAPGGSGGRSSYNEQFF.

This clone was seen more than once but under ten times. In nucleotides, the CDR3 is TGTGCCACTAGGACAGGAGCCATAATGGGTGGCTACACCTTC. It specifies CATRTGAIMGGYTF. This chain uses TRBV19 with TRBJ1-2; TRBD1 aligns across 7 bases. Germline V gene sequence: CDR1 LNHDA, CDR2 SQIVND (reference sequence). This CDR3 comprises 14 residues. Germline trimming cut 10 bases from V and 7 bases from J; bases unmatched to any gene: 15. Full variable domain (missing parts from reference TRBV19 and TRBJ1-2): DGGITQSPKYLFRKEGQNVTLSCEQNLNHDAMYWYRQDPGQGLRLIYYSQIVNDFQKGDIAEGYSVSREKKESFPLTVTSAQKNPTAFYLCATRTGAIMGGYTFGSGTRLTVV.

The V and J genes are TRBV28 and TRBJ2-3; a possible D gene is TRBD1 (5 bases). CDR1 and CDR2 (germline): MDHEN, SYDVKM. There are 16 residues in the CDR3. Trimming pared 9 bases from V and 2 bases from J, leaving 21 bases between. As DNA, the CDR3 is TGTGCCAGTAGTGGGGCAAGAAAGCTCTCCACAGATACGCAGTATTTT. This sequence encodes CASSGARKLSTDTQYF.

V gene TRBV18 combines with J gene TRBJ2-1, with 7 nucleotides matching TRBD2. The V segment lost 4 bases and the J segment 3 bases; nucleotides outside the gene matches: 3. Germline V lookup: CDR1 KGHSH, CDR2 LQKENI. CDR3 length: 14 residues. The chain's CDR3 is CASSRAGDYNEQFF. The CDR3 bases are TGTGCCAGCTCACGGGCGGGAGACTACAATGAGCAGTTCTTC.

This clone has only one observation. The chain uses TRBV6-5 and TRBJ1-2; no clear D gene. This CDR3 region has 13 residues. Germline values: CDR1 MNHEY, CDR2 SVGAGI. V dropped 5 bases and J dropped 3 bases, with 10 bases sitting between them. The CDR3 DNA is TGTGCCAGCAGTCCTAACGGTGACTATGGCTACACCTTC. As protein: CASSPNGDYGYTF.

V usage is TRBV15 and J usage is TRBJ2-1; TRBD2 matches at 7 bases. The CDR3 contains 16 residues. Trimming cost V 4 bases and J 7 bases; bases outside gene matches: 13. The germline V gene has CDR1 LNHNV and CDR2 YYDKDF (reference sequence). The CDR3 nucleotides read TGTGCCACCAGCATCCCCGGAGGGCGGGAGTGGAATGAGCAGTTCTTC. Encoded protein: CATSIPGGREWNEQFF.

The CDR3 loop is CASSLEGTDYGYTF. As DNA, the CDR3 is TGTGCCAGCAGCTTGGAGGGGACAGATTATGGCTACACCTTC. The chain recombines TRBV5-4 with TRBJ1-2; TRBD1 aligns across 7 bases. J lost 5 bases, V lost 0 bases, and 4 bases had no gene match. From germline, CDR1 is SGHNT and CDR2 YYREEE (reference sequence). CDR3 size: 14 residues.

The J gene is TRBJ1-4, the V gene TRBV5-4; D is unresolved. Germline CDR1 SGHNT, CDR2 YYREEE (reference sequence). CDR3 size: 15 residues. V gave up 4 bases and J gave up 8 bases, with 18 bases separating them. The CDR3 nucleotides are TGTGCCAGCAGCCCGGGGAGCGCCGAGGTCGAAAAACTGTTTTTT. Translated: CASSPGSAEVEKLFF.

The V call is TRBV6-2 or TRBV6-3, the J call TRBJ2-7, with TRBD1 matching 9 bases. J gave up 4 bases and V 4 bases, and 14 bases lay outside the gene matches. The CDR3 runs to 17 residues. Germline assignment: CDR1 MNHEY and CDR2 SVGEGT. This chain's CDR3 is CASSSNSAGTGRYEQYF. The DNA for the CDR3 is TGTGCCAGCAGTTCAAATTCCGCCGGGACAGGGAGATACGAGCAGTACTTC.

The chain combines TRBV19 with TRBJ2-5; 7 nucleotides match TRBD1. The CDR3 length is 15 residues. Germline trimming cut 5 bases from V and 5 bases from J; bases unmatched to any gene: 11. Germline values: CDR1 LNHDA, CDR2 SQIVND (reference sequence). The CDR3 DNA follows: TGTGCCAGTAGTCCTTCTTGGGACAGCTTGGAGACCCAGTACTTC. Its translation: CASSPSWDSLETQYF.

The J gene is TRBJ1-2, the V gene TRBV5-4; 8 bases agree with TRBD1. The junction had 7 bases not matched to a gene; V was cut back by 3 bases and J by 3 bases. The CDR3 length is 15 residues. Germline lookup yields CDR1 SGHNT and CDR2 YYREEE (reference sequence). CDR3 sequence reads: CASSSWTGSHYGYTF. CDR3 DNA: TGTGCCAGCAGCTCTTGGACAGGGAGTCACTATGGCTACACCTTC.

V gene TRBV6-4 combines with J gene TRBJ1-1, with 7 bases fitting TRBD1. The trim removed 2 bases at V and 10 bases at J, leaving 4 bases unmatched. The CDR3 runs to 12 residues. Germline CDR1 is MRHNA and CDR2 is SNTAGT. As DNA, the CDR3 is TGTGCCAGCAGTGACGCGACAGGGCTAGCTTTCTTT. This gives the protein CASSDATGLAFF.

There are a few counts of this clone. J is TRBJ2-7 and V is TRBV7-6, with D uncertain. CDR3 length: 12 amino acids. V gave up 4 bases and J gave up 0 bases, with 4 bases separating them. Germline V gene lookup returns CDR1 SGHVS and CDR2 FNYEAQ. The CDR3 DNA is TGTGCCAGCAGCTCCAACTCCTACGAGCAGTACTTC. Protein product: CASSSNSYEQYF.

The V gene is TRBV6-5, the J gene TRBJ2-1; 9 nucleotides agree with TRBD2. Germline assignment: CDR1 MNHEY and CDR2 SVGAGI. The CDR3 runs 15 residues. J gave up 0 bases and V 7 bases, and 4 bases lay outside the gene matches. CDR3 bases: TGTGCCAGCAAACTAGCGGGCGGCTCCTACAATGAGCAGTTCTTC. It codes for CASKLAGGSYNEQFF.

Written as DNA, the CDR3 is TGTGCCAGCAGTGAAGGCTGGGGACAATTACATGGCTACACCTTC. It is translated as CASSEGWGQLHGYTF. The chain combines TRBV2 with TRBJ1-2; D is possibly TRBD1 (6 bases). The germline CDR1 and CDR2 sequences are SNHLY and FYNNEI. This CDR3 has 15 residues. V was pared by 1 base and J by 6 bases, with 15 bases between.

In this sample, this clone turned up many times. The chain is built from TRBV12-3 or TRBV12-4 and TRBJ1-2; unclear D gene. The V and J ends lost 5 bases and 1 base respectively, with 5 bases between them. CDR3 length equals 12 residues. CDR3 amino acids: CASSNNNYGYTF. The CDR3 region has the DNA TGTGCCAGCAGTAATAATAACTATGGCTACACCTTC.

The chain's CDR3 is CASSLGLGGETQYF. In nucleotides, the CDR3 is TGCGCCAGCAGCTTGGGGCTAGGAGGAGAGACCCAGTACTTC. The rearrangement uses TRBV5-1 and TRBJ2-5; perhaps TRBD2 as D (5 bases). V was cut by 0 bases and J by 4 bases, with 10 bases left in between. CDR3 length: 14 residues. Per germline, CDR1 SGHRS and CDR2 YFSETQ.

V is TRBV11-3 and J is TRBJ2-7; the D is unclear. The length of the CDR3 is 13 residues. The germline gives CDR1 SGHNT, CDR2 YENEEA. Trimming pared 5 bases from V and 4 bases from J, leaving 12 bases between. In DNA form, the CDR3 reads TGTGCCAGCAGCCTGGCTCCACATTACGAGCAGTACTTC. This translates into CASSLAPHYEQYF.

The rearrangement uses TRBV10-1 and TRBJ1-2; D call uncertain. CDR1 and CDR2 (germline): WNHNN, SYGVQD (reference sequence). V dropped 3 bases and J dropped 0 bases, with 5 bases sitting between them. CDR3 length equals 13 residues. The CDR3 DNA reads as TGCGCCAGCAGTGAAGACACTAACTATGGCTACACCTTC. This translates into CASSEDTNYGYTF.

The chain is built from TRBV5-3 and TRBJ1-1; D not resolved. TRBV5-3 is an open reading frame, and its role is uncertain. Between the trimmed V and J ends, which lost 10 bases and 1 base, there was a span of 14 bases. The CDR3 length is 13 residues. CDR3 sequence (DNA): TGTGCCGGCTTAAGAATTAAGAACACTGAAGCTTTCTTT. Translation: CAGLRIKNTEAFF.

CDR3 protein: CASSQVWAETQYF. CDR3 in DNA: TGCGCCAGCAGCCAAGTATGGGCAGAGACCCAGTACTTC. The chain uses TRBV4-1 and TRBJ2-5; D gene unclear. V was clipped by 1 base and J by 4 bases, with 7 bases between them. The CDR3 totals 13 residues. Germline values: CDR1 MGHRA, CDR2 YSYEKL.

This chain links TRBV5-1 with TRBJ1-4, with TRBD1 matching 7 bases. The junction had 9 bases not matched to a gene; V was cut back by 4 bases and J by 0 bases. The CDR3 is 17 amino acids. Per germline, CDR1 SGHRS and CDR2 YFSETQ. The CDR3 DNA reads TGCGCCAGCAGCCCAGGGACAGCAGCAGCAACTAATGAAAAACTGTTTTTT. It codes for CASSPGTAAATNEKLFF.

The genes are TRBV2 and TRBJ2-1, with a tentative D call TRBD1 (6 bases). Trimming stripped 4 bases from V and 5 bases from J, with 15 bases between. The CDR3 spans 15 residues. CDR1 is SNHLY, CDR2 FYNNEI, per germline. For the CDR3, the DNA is TGTGCCAGCAGTGGGGAGACAGGTGAACACAATGAGCAGTTCTTC. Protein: CASSGETGEHNEQFF. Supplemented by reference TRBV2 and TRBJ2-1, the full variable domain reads EPEVTQTPSHQVTQMGQEVILRCVPISNHLYFYWYRQILGQKVEFLVSFYNNEISEKSEIFDDQFSVERPDGSNFTLKIRSTKLEDSAMYFCASSGETGEHNEQFFGPGTRLTVL.

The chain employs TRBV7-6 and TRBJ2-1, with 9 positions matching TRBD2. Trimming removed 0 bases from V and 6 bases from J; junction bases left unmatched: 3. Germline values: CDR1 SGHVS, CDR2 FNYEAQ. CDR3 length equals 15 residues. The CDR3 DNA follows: TGTGCCAGCAGCTTAGCCCTAGCGGGAAGCAATGAGCAGTTCTTC. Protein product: CASSLALAGSNEQFF.

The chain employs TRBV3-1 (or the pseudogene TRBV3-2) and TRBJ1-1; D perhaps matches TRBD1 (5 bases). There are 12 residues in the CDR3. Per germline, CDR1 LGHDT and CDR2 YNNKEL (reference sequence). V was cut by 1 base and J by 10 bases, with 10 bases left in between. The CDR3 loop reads CASSQARGGAFF. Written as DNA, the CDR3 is TGTGCCAGCAGCCAAGCTCGGGGGGGAGCTTTCTTT.